This T cell receptor beta chain was obtained from a study of cytomegalovirus exposure and HLA in healthy donors. In the case of this clone: The antigen remains undetermined.

Vbeta (60) and Jbeta (13) primers were used in the PCR. Sequenced by immunoSEQ multiplex PCR; TCRdb stores in-frame clones only, minus some. Of over 80,000 clones listed, roughly 60% are singletons. General observations from the study: Most CMV-associated TCR beta chains were later found to appear HLA-restricted.

Source material: PBMCs. The source is a boy between 10 and 17 years old in good health and CMV-seropositive.

The CDR3 here is CASSLEAYNQPQHF. The CDR3 coding sequence is TGTGCCAGCAGCTTAGAGGCTTACAATCAGCCCCAGCATTTT. This chain links TRBV7-3 with TRBJ1-5; D not certain. This CDR3 has 14 amino acids. Deletions cut 2 bases from V and 3 bases from J, with 8 bases between. Germline CDR1 and CDR2: SGHTA and FQGTGA.